This T cell receptor (beta chain) is from a study of T cell responses to AZD1222 COVID-19 vaccine. General study points: After two AZD1222 doses, spike-specific TCR breadth and depth rose versus day 0. Unmutated variant regions are reportedly the target of nearly half of TCRs that are spike-specific. Only after the peak T cell response were repertoires sampled. The number of AZD1222 recipients seropositive at baseline was only 6 or 7.

Only one count was recorded for this clone. Its matching antigen is unknown. The data were produced by immunoSEQ multiplex PCR, yet TCRdb's version contains in-frame clones alone and is incomplete. Among about 84,000 clones, just over 85% were seen once, and the ten largest hold 5.6%. Per the germline V gene, CDR1 is LGHNA and CDR2 is YSLEER. Trimming pared 3 bases from V and 7 bases from J, leaving 25 bases between. This CDR3 contains 18 residues. The V call is TRBV4-3, the J call TRBJ2-1; D possibly corresponds to TRBD2 (6 bases). The source of this sequence is an adult who received the AZD1222 COVID-19 vaccine. The material sequenced was peripheral blood, taken 28 days after the second AZD1222 dose. The CDR3 here is CASSQRVGRDSSPNEQFF. For the CDR3, the DNA is TGCGCCAGCAGCCAGAGGGTGGGCCGGGACTCGTCCCCGAATGAGCAGTTCTTC.